These 4 T cell receptor beta chains were sequenced from one sample in a study of cytomegalovirus exposure and HLA in healthy donors (dated by TCRdb to 2017 to 2019). The library relied on the immunoSEQ multiplex PCR assay. For the multiplex PCR, a mixture combining 60 forward primers for TCR Vbeta segments and 13 reverse primers for TCR Jbeta segments was used. Not all clones reach the TCRdb copy of this immuneACCESS table, which keeps in-frame sequences only. Checked studies attribute under half of the gap to unresolved V genes and leave the rest unexplained. The sample table records roughly 140,000 clones; about four fifths of these occur just once. The ten largest clonotypes hold less than 3% of the sample. Material for sequencing was PBMCs. These receptor sequences come from a male donor in good health and CMV-seronegative.

The V call is TRBV5-1, the J call TRBJ2-7, with 13 positions matching TRBD2. CDR3 size: 14 residues. From germline, CDR1 is SGHRS and CDR2 YFSETQ. The V segment lost 5 bases and the J segment 7 bases; nucleotides outside the gene matches: 6. CDR3 sequence: CASRPLAGGGEQYF. CDR3 bases: TGCGCCAGCAGGCCACTAGCGGGAGGGGGAGAGCAGTACTTC.

The chain employs TRBV30 and TRBJ1-1; a possible D gene is TRBD1 (5 bases). V shed 5 bases and J shed 1 base, with 11 bases lying between them. CDR3 length: 13 residues. Germline V CDR1 and CDR2: GTSNPN, SVGIG (reference sequence). The CDR3 sequence: CAWGRVTNTEAFF. Here the CDR3 DNA reads TGTGCCTGGGGCAGGGTAACGAACACTGAAGCTTTCTTT. The full variable domain, its missing parts supplied by reference TRBV30 and TRBJ1-1, is SQTIHQWPATLVQPVGSPLSLECTVEGTSNPNLYWYRQAAGRGLQLLFYSVGIGQISSEVPQNLSASRPQDRQFILSSKKLLLSDSGFYLCAWGRVTNTEAFFGQGTRLTVV.

V and J are TRBV5-4 and TRBJ2-1, with 12 bases fitting TRBD2. Unmatched junction bases numbered 2, after V lost 5 bases and J lost 5 bases. CDR3 length: 14 amino acids. The V gene's germline CDR1 is SGHNT and CDR2 YYREEE (reference sequence). The CDR3 DNA reads TGTGCCAGCAGTGGACTAGCGGGAAACAATGAGCAGTTCTTC. Its protein is CASSGLAGNNEQFF.

This sequence joins TRBV28 and TRBJ2-7; perhaps TRBD1 as D (6 bases). The germline CDR1 and CDR2 sequences are MDHEN and SYDVKM. V was cut by 6 bases and J by 1 base, with 10 bases left in between. The CDR3 is 13 residues long. The CDR3 DNA reads as TGTGCCAGCAGCCCTGGACAGTCCTACGAGCAGTACTTC. Amino acids: CASSPGQSYEQYF.